These 22 T cell receptor beta chains share one sample of origin, sequenced in a study of cytomegalovirus exposure and HLA in healthy donors. Primers: 60 Vbeta forward and 13 Jbeta reverse. Produced via immunoSEQ multiplex PCR; TCRdb's table is partial and in-frame only. The data contain about 150,000 clones, approximately 80% of them singletons. Sample: PBMCs. Receptors were obtained from a woman aged 40-49 years in good health and CMV-seropositive.

The chain uses TRBV18 and TRBJ2-1; 11 bases map to TRBD1. V dropped 3 bases and J dropped 8; count of bases not matched to a gene: 6. The V gene's germline CDR1 is KGHSH and CDR2 LQKENI. The CDR3 is 15 residues long. The CDR3 is CASSPSGQGVHEQFF. In nucleotides, the CDR3 is TGTGCCAGCTCACCTTCGGGACAGGGGGTACATGAGCAGTTCTTC.

The gene calls are TRBV30 and TRBJ1-5, with 11 bases lining up with TRBD1. There are 17 residues in the CDR3. The germline CDR1 and CDR2 sequences are GTSNPN and SVGIG (reference sequence). V lost 0 bases and J lost 2; bases outside the gene matches: 6. The CDR3: CAWSVQGQGVGNQPQHF. CDR3 DNA: TGTGCCTGGAGTGTACAGGGACAGGGGGTCGGCAATCAGCCCCAGCATTTT.

This chain uses TRBV6-1 with TRBJ2-2; 12 positions agree with TRBD2. J gave up 5 bases and V 4 bases, and 8 bases lay outside the gene matches. Germline V gives CDR1 MNHNS, CDR2 SASEGT. The CDR3 loop spans 17 amino acids. The CDR3 DNA is TGTGCCAGCAGTGCGCGACTAGCGGGAGTGCTTACCGGGGAGCTGTTTTTT. Its translation is CASSARLAGVLTGELFF.

This clone was observed a handful of times. This specimen includes other DNA sequences encoding the same CDR3. The chain couples TRBV6-6 to TRBJ1-1, with D possibly matching TRBD1 (5 bases). The CDR3 loop spans 14 amino acids. CDR1 is MNHNY and CDR2 is SVGAGI in the germline V gene (reference sequence). The V end was cut by 3 bases, the J end by 0 bases, with 8 bases between. CDR3 bases: TGTGCCAGCAGTTATAGGGGCATGAACACTGAAGCTTTCTTT. The encoded protein is CASSYRGMNTEAFF.

This chain uses TRBV4-1 with TRBJ2-1; 8 positions agree with TRBD1. CDR3 size: 16 residues. With V trimmed by 0 bases and J by 8 bases, 9 bases remained unmatched. The V gene's germline CDR1 is MGHRA and CDR2 YSYEKL. The CDR3 sequence: CASSQEQGARSYEQFF. CDR3 nucleotides: TGCGCCAGCAGCCAAGAGCAGGGGGCGCGTTCGTATGAGCAGTTCTTC.

The gene calls are TRBV7-9 and TRBJ2-1, with 13 bases fitting TRBD2. The ends lost 6 bases at V and 6 bases at J; junction bases unmatched: 17. Looked up from germline, CDR1 is SEHNR and CDR2 is FQNEAQ (reference sequence). The CDR3 has 19 amino acids. CDR3 in DNA: TGTGCCAGCAGAGGACCCGGGACTAGCGGGACTAATACTCTCAATGAGCAGTTCTTC. This encodes CASRGPGTSGTNTLNEQFF.

To note about this clone: At one end, the junction sequence differs from germline, possibly due to a read error. This chain links TRBV5-1 with TRBJ2-1; TRBD1 agrees at 7 bases. CDR3 size: 20 residues. Germline assignment: CDR1 SGHRS and CDR2 YFSETQ. CDR3 region: CASRFLRDSYPPSSYNEQFF. DNA for the CDR3: TGCGCCAGCCGCTTCTTAAGGGACAGCTATCCTCCAAGTTCCTACAATGAGCAGTTCTTC.

The chain couples TRBV7-9 to TRBJ2-1, with a weak D call TRBD1 (5 bases). Trimming cost V 7 bases and J 3 bases, with 13 bases left between them. This CDR3 region has 14 residues. Looked up from germline, CDR1 is SEHNR and CDR2 is FQNEAQ (reference sequence). The CDR3 sequence is CASTSTQGYNEQFF. CDR3 sequence (DNA): TGTGCCAGCACTTCCACCCAGGGCTACAATGAGCAGTTCTTC.

In this sample, this clone turned up a few times. This rearrangement joins TRBV9 to TRBJ1-1; tentatively, D is TRBD1 (6 bases). Trimming took off 4 bases at V and 4 bases at J, with 11 bases between the two ends. The CDR3 is 13 amino acids. Germline V gives CDR1 SGDLS, CDR2 YYNGEE. CDR3: CASSTGSTTEAFF. For the CDR3, the DNA is TGTGCCAGCAGCACAGGGAGTACCACTGAAGCTTTCTTT.

Here the CDR3 DNA reads TGTGCCAGCAGCTCTCGGGGGTATAGTGAAAAACTGTTTTTT. It encodes CASSSRGYSEKLFF. The V and J genes are TRBV7-6 and TRBJ1-4, with D possibly TRBD1 on 5 matching bases. The CDR3 is made up of 14 amino acids. V shed 4 bases and J shed 7 bases, with 13 bases lying between them. The V gene's germline CDR1 is SGHVS and CDR2 FNYEAQ. The whole variable domain, remainder taken from reference TRBV7-6 and TRBJ1-4, is GAGVSQSPRYKVTKRGQDVALRCDPISGHVSLYWYRQALGQGPEFLTYFNYEAQQDKSGLPNDRFSAERPEGSISTLTIQRTEQRDSAMYRCASSSRGYSEKLFFGSGTQLSVL.

This chain links TRBV28 with TRBJ2-7; 8 bases align to TRBD1. CDR3 length: 15 residues. Losses at the gene ends were 4 bases for V and 2 bases for J; bases not matched to a gene: 7. Germline CDR1 reads MDHEN; CDR2 reads SYDVKM. The CDR3 DNA follows: TGTGCCAGCAGTTCGCCAGGGGGCTCTCCCTACGAGCAGTACTTC. This encodes CASSSPGGSPYEQYF. Full variable domain (missing parts from reference TRBV28 and TRBJ2-7): DVKVTQSSRYLVKRTGEKVFLECVQDMDHENMFWYRQDPGLGLRLIYFSYDVKMKEKGDIPEGYSVSREKKERFSLILESASTNQTSMYLCASSSPGGSPYEQYFGPGTRLTVT.

There are a few counts of this clone. The chain carries TRBV5-1 and TRBJ2-7; TRBD2 might be the D (7 bases). CDR3 length equals 17 residues. The germline V gene has CDR1 SGHRS and CDR2 YFSETQ. Trimming removed 4 bases from V and 2 bases from J, with 22 bases in between. CDR3 amino acids: CASSPGVGAGVAYEQYF. The CDR3 DNA reads as TGCGCCAGCAGCCCCGGCGTGGGGGCGGGAGTTGCCTACGAGCAGTACTTC. The variable domain in full, with the rest retrieved from reference TRBV5-1 and TRBJ2-7, is KAGVTQTPRYLIKTRGQQVTLSCSPISGHRSVSWYQQTPGQGLQFLFEYFSETQRNKGNFPGRFSGRQFSNSRSEMNVSTLELGDSALYLCASSPGVGAGVAYEQYFGPGTRLTVT.

The chain recombines TRBV28 with TRBJ1-2, with 12 bases lining up with TRBD1. J was trimmed by 5 bases and V by 2 bases; bases with no gene match: 6. The CDR3 is 16 residues long. Germline V gene sequence: CDR1 MDHEN, CDR2 SYDVKM. For the CDR3, the DNA is TGTGCCAGCAGTTTAACCGGGACAGGGGGCTGGTATGGCTACACCTTC. This translates into CASSLTGTGGWYGYTF.

The chain is built from TRBV2 and TRBJ2-1, with 7 bases that match TRBD2. Germline V lookup: CDR1 SNHLY, CDR2 FYNNEI. The V and J ends lost 8 bases and 6 bases, in that order; junction bases with no gene match: 10. This CDR3 has 14 residues. CDR3: CASGREVVSNEQFF. The CDR3 DNA sequence: TGTGCCAGCGGACGGGAGGTCGTATCCAATGAGCAGTTCTTC.

The V and J genes are TRBV7-9 and TRBJ2-4, with D maybe TRBD2 (5 bases). Germline V gene lookup returns CDR1 SEHNR and CDR2 FQNEAQ (reference sequence). V was clipped by 1 base and J by 4 bases, with 11 bases between them. The CDR3 sequence is 15 residues long. The CDR3 loop reads CASSLVGATKNIQYF. Here the CDR3 DNA reads TGTGCCAGCAGCTTAGTGGGAGCTACTAAAAACATTCAGTACTTC.

In DNA, the CDR3 is TGTGCCAGCAGCGTAGCTACGGGGGTGGGAGTTAGTATTGGTGAGCAGTTCTTC. This translates into CASSVATGVGVSIGEQFF. The rearrangement joins TRBV9 to TRBJ2-1, with D perhaps TRBD2 (6 bases). The CDR3 runs 18 residues. Per germline, CDR1 SGDLS and CDR2 YYNGEE. The V and J ends lost 0 bases and 9 bases respectively, with 25 bases between them.

The genes are TRBV19 and TRBJ1-5; the match to TRBD1 covers 8 bases. This CDR3 contains 20 residues. J gave up 0 bases and V 3 bases, and 16 bases lay outside the gene matches. Per the germline V gene, CDR1 is LNHDA and CDR2 is SQIVND (reference sequence). This CDR3 is CASSILPPGTGRYSNQPQHF. The CDR3 DNA follows: TGTGCCAGTAGTATCCTTCCCCCCGGGACAGGACGTTATAGCAATCAGCCCCAGCATTTT.

The chain recombines TRBV4-1 with TRBJ1-5, with 10 bases matching TRBD1. Trimming removed 4 bases from V and 4 bases from J; junction bases left unmatched: 4. The germline V gene has CDR1 MGHRA and CDR2 YSYEKL. The CDR3 covers 15 residues. The CDR3, as DNA: TGCGCCAGCAGCCGAGGACAGGGGGGTAATCAGCCCCAGCATTTT. Its protein is CASSRGQGGNQPQHF.

This clone has a handful of counts. This chain joins TRBV18 and TRBJ1-5; 7 bases map to TRBD1. The length of the CDR3 is 15 residues. V dropped 2 bases and J dropped 2; count of bases not matched to a gene: 3. Germline lookup yields CDR1 KGHSH and CDR2 LQKENI. CDR3 in amino acids: CASSPNGQGNQPQHF. CDR3 nucleotides: TGTGCCAGCTCACCAAATGGACAGGGCAATCAGCCCCAGCATTTT.

The J gene is TRBJ2-7, the V gene TRBV5-1, with D tentatively TRBD2 (5 bases). The CDR3 consists of 16 residues. V shed 0 bases and J shed 2 bases, with 15 bases lying between them. The germline V gene encodes CDR1 SGHRS and CDR2 YFSETQ. This CDR3 is CASSLGVGANTYEQYF. CDR3 nucleotide sequence: TGCGCCAGCAGCTTGGGTGTGGGAGCCAATACCTACGAGCAGTACTTC.

The V gene is TRBV6-1, the J gene TRBJ2-7; 9 nucleotides line up with TRBD1. The CDR3 runs to 15 residues. Trimming took 5 bases from V and 5 from J; bases not matched to a gene: 10. The germline V gene has CDR1 MNHNS and CDR2 SASEGT. CDR3 nucleotides: TGTGCCAGCAGTACCCGGGACAGGGCTACAGACGAGCAGTACTTC. It codes for CASSTRDRATDEQYF.

The V and J genes are TRBV19 and TRBJ1-1, with 9 bases aligning to TRBD1. The germline V gene encodes CDR1 LNHDA and CDR2 SQIVND (reference sequence). The CDR3 runs 13 residues. The V segment lost 8 bases and the J segment 4 bases; nucleotides outside the gene matches: 5. For the CDR3, the DNA is TGTGCCAGTGAAGACAGGGGGACCACTGAAGCTTTCTTT. Translation: CASEDRGTTEAFF.